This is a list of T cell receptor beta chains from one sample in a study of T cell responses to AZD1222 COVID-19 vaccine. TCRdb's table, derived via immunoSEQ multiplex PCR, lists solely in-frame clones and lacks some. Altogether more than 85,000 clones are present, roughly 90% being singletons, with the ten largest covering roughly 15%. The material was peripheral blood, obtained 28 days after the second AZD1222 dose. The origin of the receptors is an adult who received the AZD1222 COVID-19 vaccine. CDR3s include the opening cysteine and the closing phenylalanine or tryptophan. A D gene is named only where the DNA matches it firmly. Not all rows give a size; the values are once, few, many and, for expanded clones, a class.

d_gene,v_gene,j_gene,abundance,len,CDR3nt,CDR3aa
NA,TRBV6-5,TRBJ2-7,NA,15,TGTGCCAGCAACGAGGGGGGGCAGGGACGCTACGAGCAGTACTTC,CASNEGGQGRYEQYF
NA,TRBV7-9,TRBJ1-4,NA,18,TGTGCCAGCAGCTTAGGGACGGGGGGGCACTACTTTAATGAAAAACTGTTTTTT,CASSLGTGGHYFNEKLFF
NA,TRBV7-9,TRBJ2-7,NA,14,TGTGCCAGCAGCTTATTGGACGGAGCCTACGAGCAGTACTTC,CASSLLDGAYEQYF
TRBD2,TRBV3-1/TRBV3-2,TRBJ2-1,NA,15,TGTGCCAGCAGCCAAGTAGCGGGGGGATACAATGAGCAGTTCTTC,CASSQVAGGYNEQFF
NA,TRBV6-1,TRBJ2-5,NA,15,TGTGCCAGCAGTGAAGGACCAGGGCAACAAGAGACCCAGTACTTC,CASSEGPGQQETQYF
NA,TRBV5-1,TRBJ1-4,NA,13,TGCGCCAGCAGCCGGGGCCAGAATGAAAAACTGTTTTTT,CASSRGQNEKLFF
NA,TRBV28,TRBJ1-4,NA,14,TGTGCCAGCACCACCAGTCCAACTAATGAAAAACTGTTTTTT,CASTTSPTNEKLFF
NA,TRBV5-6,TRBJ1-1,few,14,TGTGCCAGCAGCTTGGGGACAGTGAACACTGAAGCTTTCTTT,CASSLGTVNTEAFF
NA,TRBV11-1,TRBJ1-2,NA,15,TGTGCCAGCAGCTTAAGTGCCGGGGCGTCCTATGGCTACACCTTC,CASSLSAGASYGYTF
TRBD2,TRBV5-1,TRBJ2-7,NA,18,TGCGCCAGCAGCTTGGTCTCTAGCGGCCAGATCAGCTCCTACGAGCAGTACTTC,CASSLVSSGQISSYEQYF
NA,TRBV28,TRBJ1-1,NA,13,TGTGCCAGCAGTTTAATCCGGGGACTGGGAGCTTTCTTT,CASSLIRGLGAFF
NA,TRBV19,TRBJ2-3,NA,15,TGTGCCTCGTCCGATACTCCAGTACGAGCAGATACGCAGTATTTT,CASSDTPVRADTQYF
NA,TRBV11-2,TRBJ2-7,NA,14,TGTGCCAGCAGCCCCCCGGATTTGTCCTGGGGGCAGTACTTC,CASSPPDLSWGQYF
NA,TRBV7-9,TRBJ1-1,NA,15,TGTGCCAGCAGCTCTCAAGACAGGCCTCTCACTGAAGCTTTCTTT,CASSSQDRPLTEAFF
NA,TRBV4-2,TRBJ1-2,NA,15,TGTGCCAGCAGCCAAGAGGGTTTCACAGGATATGGCTACACCTTC,CASSQEGFTGYGYTF
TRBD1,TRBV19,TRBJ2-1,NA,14,TGTGCCAGTAGTAGACAGGGCCCCTACAATGAGCAGTTCTTC,CASSRQGPYNEQFF
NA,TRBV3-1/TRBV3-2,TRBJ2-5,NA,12,TGTGCCAGCAGCCAACACCAAGAGACCCAGTACTTC,CASSQHQETQYF
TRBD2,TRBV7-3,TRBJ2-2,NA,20,TGTGCCAGCAGCCCCTCCTGGGGGACTAGCGGGGGGGCGAACACCGGGGAGCTGTTTTTT,CASSPSWGTSGGANTGELFF
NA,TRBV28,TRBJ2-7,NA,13,TGTGCCAGCAAGTTTCAGGGGGGGAACGAGCAGTACTTC,CASKFQGGNEQYF
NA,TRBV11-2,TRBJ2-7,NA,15,TGTGCCAGCAGCGAAGCTCGGTACCTCTCCTACGAGCAGTACTTC,CASSEARYLSYEQYF
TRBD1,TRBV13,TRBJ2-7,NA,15,TGTGCCAGCAGCTTAGGGGACAGGGGATCCTACGAGCAGTACTTC,CASSLGDRGSYEQYF
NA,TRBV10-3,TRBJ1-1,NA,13,TGTGCCATCAGTCGAGATTTCCGGACTGAAGCTTTCTTT,CAISRDFRTEAFF
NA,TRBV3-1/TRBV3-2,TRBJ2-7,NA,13,TGTGCCAGCAGCCAAGTAGGGGGCTACGAGCAGTACTTC,CASSQVGGYEQYF
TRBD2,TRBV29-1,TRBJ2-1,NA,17,TGCAGCGTTTGGTTGGCTAGCGGCCAGACGACCTACAATGAGCAGTTCTTC,CSVWLASGQTTYNEQFF
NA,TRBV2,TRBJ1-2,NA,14,TGTGCCAGCAGTGAATGGGGAGGGGGCTATGGCTACACCTTC,CASSEWGGGYGYTF
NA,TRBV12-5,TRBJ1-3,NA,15,TGTGCTAGTGGTCCCACGGGCTTCTCTGGAAACACCATATATTTT,CASGPTGFSGNTIYF
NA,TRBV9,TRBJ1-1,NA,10,TGTGCCAGCGGCGGCGCTGAAGCTTTCTTT,CASGGAEAFF
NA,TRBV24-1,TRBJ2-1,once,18,TGTGCCACCAGTGATTTGGGTGGGCCCCCCCGCTCCTACAATGAGCAGTTCTTC,CATSDLGGPPRSYNEQFF
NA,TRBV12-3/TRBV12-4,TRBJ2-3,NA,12,TGTGCCAGCAGTTTTTCCTCGGATACGCAGTATTTT,CASSFSSDTQYF
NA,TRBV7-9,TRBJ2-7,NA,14,TGTGCCAGCAGCTTAGTGGGCAGGGCCTACGAGCAGTACTTC,CASSLVGRAYEQYF
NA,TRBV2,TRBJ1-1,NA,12,TGTGCCAGCAACGGAGGGAACACTGAAGCTTTCTTT,CASNGGNTEAFF